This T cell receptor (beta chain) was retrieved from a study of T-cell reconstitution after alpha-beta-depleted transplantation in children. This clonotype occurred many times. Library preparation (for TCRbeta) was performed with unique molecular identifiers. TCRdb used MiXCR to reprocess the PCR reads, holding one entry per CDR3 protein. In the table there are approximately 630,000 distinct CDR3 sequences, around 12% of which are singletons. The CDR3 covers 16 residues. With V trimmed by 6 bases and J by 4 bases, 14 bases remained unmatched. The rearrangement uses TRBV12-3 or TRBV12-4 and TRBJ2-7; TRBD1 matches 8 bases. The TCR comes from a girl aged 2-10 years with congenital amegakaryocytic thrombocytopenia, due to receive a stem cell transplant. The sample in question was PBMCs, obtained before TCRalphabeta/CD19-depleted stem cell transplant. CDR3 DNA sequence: TGTGCCAGCAGCCGTCAGGACAGGGACCCTTGGTACGAGCAGTACTTC. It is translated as CASSRQDRDPWYEQYF.